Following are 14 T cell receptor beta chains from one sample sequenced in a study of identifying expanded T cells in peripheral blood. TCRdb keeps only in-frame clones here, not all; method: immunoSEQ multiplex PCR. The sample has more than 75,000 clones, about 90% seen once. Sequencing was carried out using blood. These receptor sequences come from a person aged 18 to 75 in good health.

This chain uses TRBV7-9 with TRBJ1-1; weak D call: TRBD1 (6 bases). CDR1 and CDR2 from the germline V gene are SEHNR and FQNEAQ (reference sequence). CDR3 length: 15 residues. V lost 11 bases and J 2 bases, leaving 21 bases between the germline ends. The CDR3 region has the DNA TGTGCCGCTCTCATTCCCGGGGGCGGCAACACTGAAGCTTTCTTT. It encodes CAALIPGGGNTEAFF.

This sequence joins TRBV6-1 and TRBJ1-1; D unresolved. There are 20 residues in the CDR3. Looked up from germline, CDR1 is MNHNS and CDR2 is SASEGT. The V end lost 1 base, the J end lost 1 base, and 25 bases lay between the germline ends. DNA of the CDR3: TGTGCCAGCAGTGAAGGGGGTGTTAGACCCAACACCCGAAAGAACACTGAAGCTTTCTTT. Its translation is CASSEGGVRPNTRKNTEAFF.

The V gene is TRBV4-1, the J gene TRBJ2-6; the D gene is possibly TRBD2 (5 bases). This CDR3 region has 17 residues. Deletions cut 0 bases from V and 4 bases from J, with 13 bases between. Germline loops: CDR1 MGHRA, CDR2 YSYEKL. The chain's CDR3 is CASSQERGFEGANVLTF. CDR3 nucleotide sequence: TGCGCCAGCAGCCAAGAGAGAGGGTTCGAGGGGGCCAACGTCCTGACTTTC.

CDR3 residues: CASRLGQGQETQYF. The CDR3 DNA follows: TGTGCCAGCAGACTAGGACAGGGCCAAGAGACCCAGTACTTC. The chain joins TRBV7-9 to TRBJ2-5, with 8 bases aligning to TRBD1. Per the germline V gene, CDR1 is SEHNR and CDR2 is FQNEAQ (reference sequence). The CDR3 length is 14 residues. V trimming: 6 bases; J trimming: 1 base; junction bases outside the gene matches: 4.

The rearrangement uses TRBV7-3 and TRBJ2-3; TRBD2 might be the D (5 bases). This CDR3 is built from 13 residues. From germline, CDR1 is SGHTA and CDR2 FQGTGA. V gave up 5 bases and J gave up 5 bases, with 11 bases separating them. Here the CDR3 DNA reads TGTGCCAGCAGCCCCACTGGGAGAGATACGCAGTATTTT. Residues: CASSPTGRDTQYF.

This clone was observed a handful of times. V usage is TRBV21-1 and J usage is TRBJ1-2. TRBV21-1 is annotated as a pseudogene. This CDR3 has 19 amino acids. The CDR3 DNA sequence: TGTGCCAGCAGCAAAGGGCCGGAGAGGGAGGGGAAAACTAACTATGGCTACACCTTC. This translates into CASSKGPEREGKTNYGYTF.

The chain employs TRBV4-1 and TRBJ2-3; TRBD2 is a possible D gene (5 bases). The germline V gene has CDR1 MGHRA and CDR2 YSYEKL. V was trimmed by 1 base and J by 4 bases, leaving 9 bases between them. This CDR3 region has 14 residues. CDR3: CASSQAAESDTQYF. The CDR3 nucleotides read TGCGCCAGCAGCCAAGCAGCGGAATCAGATACGCAGTATTTT.

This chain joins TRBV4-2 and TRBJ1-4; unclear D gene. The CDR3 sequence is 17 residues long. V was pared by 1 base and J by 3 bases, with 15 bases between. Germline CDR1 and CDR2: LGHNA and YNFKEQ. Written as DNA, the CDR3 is TGTGCCAGCAGCCAAGGGCCCCTAACGACATCTAATGAAAAACTGTTTTTT. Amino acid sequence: CASSQGPLTTSNEKLFF.

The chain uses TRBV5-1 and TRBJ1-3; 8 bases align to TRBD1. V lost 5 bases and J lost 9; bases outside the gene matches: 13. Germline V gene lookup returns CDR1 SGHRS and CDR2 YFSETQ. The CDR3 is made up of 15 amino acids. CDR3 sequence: CASRVDRGSFSTIYF. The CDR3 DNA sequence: TGCGCCAGCAGGGTCGACAGGGGTTCGTTCAGCACCATATATTTT. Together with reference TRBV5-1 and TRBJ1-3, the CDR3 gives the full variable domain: KAGVTQTPRYLIKTRGQQVTLSCSPISGHRSVSWYQQTPGQGLQFLFEYFSETQRNKGNFPGRFSGRQFSNSRSEMNVSTLELGDSALYLCASRVDRGSFSTIYFGEGSWLTVV.

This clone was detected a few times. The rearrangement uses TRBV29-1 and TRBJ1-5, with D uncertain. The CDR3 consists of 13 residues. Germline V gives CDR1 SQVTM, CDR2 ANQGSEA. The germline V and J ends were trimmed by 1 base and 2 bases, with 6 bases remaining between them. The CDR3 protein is CSVEVGGNQPQHF. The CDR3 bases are TGCAGCGTTGAAGTTGGCGGCAATCAGCCCCAGCATTTT.

The CDR3 DNA reads TGCGCCAGCAGCCTCAATGAGCAGTTCTTC. It yields the protein CASSLNEQFF. The chain recombines TRBV4-3 with TRBJ2-1, with D hard to call. Trimming left V 4 bases short and J 6 bases short, with 1 base between. The V gene's germline CDR1 is LGHNA and CDR2 YSLEER. The CDR3 extends over 10 amino acids.

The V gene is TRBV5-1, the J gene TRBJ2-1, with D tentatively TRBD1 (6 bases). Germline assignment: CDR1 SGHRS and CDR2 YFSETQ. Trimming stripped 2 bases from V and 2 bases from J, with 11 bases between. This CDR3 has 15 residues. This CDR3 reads CASSFTGKPYNEQFF. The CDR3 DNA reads TGCGCCAGCAGCTTCACAGGGAAACCCTACAATGAGCAGTTCTTC.

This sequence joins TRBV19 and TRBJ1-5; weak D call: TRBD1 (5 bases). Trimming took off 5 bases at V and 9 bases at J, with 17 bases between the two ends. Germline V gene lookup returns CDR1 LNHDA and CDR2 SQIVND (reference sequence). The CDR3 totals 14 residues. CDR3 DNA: TGTGCCAGTAGTGCGGACATACGGGGTGCGCCCCAGCATTTT. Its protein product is CASSADIRGAPQHF.

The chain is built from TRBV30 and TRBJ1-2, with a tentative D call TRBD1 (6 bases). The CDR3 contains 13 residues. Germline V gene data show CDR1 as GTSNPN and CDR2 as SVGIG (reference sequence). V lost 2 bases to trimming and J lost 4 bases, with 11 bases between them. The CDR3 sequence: CAWSSGTPYGYTF. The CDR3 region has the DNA TGTGCCTGGAGTAGCGGGACACCCTATGGCTACACCTTC. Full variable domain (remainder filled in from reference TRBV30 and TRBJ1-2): SQTIHQWPATLVQPVGSPLSLECTVEGTSNPNLYWYRQAAGRGLQLLFYSVGIGQISSEVPQNLSASRPQDRQFILSSKKLLLSDSGFYLCAWSSGTPYGYTFGSGTRLTVV.